Each of the 8 T cell receptor beta chains below was sequenced from the same sample in a study of T-cell reconstitution after alpha-beta-depleted transplantation in children. The TCRbeta library was prepared with unique molecular identifiers. In TCRdb, the PCR reads were re-called with MiXCR into one record per CDR3 protein. Counted here are a few hundred thousand distinct CDR3 sequences, around 27% occurring once; the ten biggest clones make up less than 40%. The source was PBMCs, collected before TCRalphabeta/CD19-depleted stem cell transplant. All receptors derive from a boy in the first two years of life with Wiskott-Aldrich syndrome, due to receive a stem cell transplant.

Only a few counts were recorded for this clonotype. V gene TRBV20-1 combines with J gene TRBJ2-7, with 10 bases that match TRBD2. The CDR3 runs to 16 residues. Germline V CDR1 and CDR2: DFQATT, SNEGSKA (reference sequence). J lost 1 base, V lost 1 base, and 7 bases had no gene match. Here the CDR3 reads CSARASSGSRSYEQYF. CDR3 DNA: TGCAGTGCTAGAGCTTCTAGCGGGAGTAGGTCCTACGAGCAGTACTTC.

This clonotype came up a few times. The chain employs TRBV5-1 and TRBJ2-3; a weak D match, TRBD1 (6 bases). The CDR3 loop spans 14 amino acids. Between the trimmed V and J ends, which lost 7 bases and 2 bases, there was a span of 14 bases. Germline CDR1 reads SGHRS; CDR2 reads YFSETQ. CDR3 nucleotide sequence: TGCGCCAGCCATCAGGGGCTCATCACAGATACGCAGTATTTT. It encodes CASHQGLITDTQYF.

The gene calls are TRBV10-3 and TRBJ2-6, with a possible D match to TRBD1 (5 bases). V gave up 10 bases and J gave up 2 bases, with 9 bases separating them. The CDR3 extends over 13 amino acids. Looked up from germline, CDR1 is ENHRY and CDR2 is SYGVKD. The CDR3 here is CATQAAGANVLTF. The DNA of the CDR3 is TGTGCCACACAGGCCGCTGGGGCCAACGTCCTGACTTTC.

This clonotype was recorded a few times. The rearrangement uses TRBV10-3 and TRBJ1-5; 8 nucleotides match TRBD1. Germline CDR1 ENHRY, CDR2 SYGVKD. This CDR3 comprises 14 residues. Trimming removed 8 bases from V and 6 bases from J; junction bases left unmatched: 9. The CDR3 region is CAIADRVLSQPQHF. The CDR3 nucleotides read TGTGCCATCGCGGACAGGGTTCTTAGTCAGCCCCAGCATTTT.

The rearrangement uses TRBV20-1 and TRBJ2-7; 10 positions agree with TRBD2. The V and J ends lost 0 bases and 5 bases, in that order; junction bases with no gene match: 10. This CDR3 has 16 residues. Per germline, CDR1 DFQATT and CDR2 SNEGSKA (reference sequence). CDR3 amino acids: CSARERSGRALDEQYF. DNA of the CDR3: TGCAGTGCTAGAGAGCGGAGCGGGAGGGCCCTGGACGAGCAGTACTTC.

J is TRBJ2-7 and V is TRBV28; 8 bases are shared with TRBD2. Trimming cost V 3 bases and J 5 bases; bases outside gene matches: 3. The CDR3 has 13 residues. From germline, CDR1 is MDHEN and CDR2 SYDVKM. The CDR3 nucleotides read TGTGCCAGCAGTTTGGGACTAGTCGACGAGCAGTACTTC. Its protein product is CASSLGLVDEQYF.

The sample holds a few counts of this clonotype. The chain uses TRBV3-1 and TRBJ2-7; no clear D gene. CDR1 and CDR2 (germline): LGHDT, YNNKEL (reference sequence). The V end was cut by 0 bases, the J end by 0 bases, with 3 bases between. This CDR3 is built from 13 residues. Here the CDR3 DNA reads TGTGCCAGCAGCCAAGAAATCTCCTACGAGCAGTACTTC. It encodes CASSQEISYEQYF.

Details on this clonotype: This may come from a read error, since a much larger clone is one base off. The chain has TRBV6-1 and TRBJ2-7; TRBD2 is a possible D gene (6 bases). Germline V CDR1 and CDR2: MNHNS, SASEGT. CDR3 length: 14 residues. V lost 8 bases, J lost 5 bases, and 19 bases lay in between. CDR3 in amino acids: CASCPLEGRNEQYF. CDR3 bases: TGTGCCAGCTGTCCGCTGGAGGGGAGGAACGAGCAGTACTTC.